The entry below describes one T cell receptor beta chain. What it binds is unknown. This record belongs to a study of blood T cells in healthy people across ages. Study-wide points: Diversity was higher, and naive CD4+ cells more numerous, in long-lived donors than in aged donors. TCR beta diversity, measured per million T cells, fell in a roughly linear way with age.

Through a sample-barcoded 5' primer and a J-beta primer mix, a second PCR was run for about 7 to 12 cycles. TCRdb called the 5' RACE reads again in MiXCR, with one record for every CDR3 protein. The sample has 800,000 to 1,000,000 distinct CDR3 sequences, 45% to 50% seen once. Roughly 10 milliliters of peripheral blood were drawn from each donor into EDTA-treated tubes. Each sample used at least 7 million PBMCs. With V trimmed by 5 bases and J by 7 bases, 8 bases remained unmatched. The V gene's germline CDR1 is MNHEY and CDR2 SMNVEV (reference sequence). The CDR3 consists of 14 residues. The source of this sequence is a man aged 25-45 years in good health. The source material was blood. V and J are TRBV27 and TRBJ2-1, with TRBD1 matching 7 bases. The CDR3, as DNA: TGTGCCAGCAGTATAGGGGGACAGTGGAATGAGCAGTTCTTC. It codes for CASSIGGQWNEQFF.